This TCR beta chain came from a study of blood T cell repertoires in COVID-19. In the study overall: The analysed material was cDNA or gDNA that came from T cells, B-cell-depleted T cells, or PBMCs.

Trimming took 5 bases from V and 0 from J; bases not matched to a gene: 4. Germline loops: CDR1 WNHNN, CDR2 SYGVQD (reference sequence). The CDR3 runs 16 residues. How the authors handled the data: Estimation of nucleated cell counts relied on the amplification of reference gene primers. The table came from immunoSEQ multiplex PCR; TCRdb's copy has only in-frame clones and leaves some out. D and trimming come from the DNA, and the V and J calls and clone size come from that table. The table lists fewer than 250,000 clones, just under 85% of them singletons. Source material: peripheral blood. This sequence joins TRBV10-1 and TRBJ1-4; 9 bases agree with TRBD1. The origin of this receptor is a woman between 45 and 60 years old with active or convalescent COVID-19. The CDR3 protein is CASSYRGPATNEKLFF. CDR3 nucleotide sequence: TGCGCCAGCAGTTACAGGGGGCCCGCAACTAATGAAAAACTGTTTTTT.